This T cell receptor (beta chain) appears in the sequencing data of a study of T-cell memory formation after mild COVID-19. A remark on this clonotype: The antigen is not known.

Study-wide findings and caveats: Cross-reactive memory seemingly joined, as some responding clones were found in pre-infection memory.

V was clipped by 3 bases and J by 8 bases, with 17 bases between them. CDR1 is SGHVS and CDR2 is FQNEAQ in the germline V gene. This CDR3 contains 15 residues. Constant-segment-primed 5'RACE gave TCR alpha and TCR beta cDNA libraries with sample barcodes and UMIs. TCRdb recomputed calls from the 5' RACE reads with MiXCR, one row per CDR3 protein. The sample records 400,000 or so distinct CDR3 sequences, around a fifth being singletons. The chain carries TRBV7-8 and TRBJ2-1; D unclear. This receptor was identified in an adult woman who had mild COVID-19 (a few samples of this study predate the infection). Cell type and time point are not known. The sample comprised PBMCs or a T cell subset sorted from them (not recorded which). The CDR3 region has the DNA TGTGCCAGCAGCTTTGAGTATATCCCGCCACATGAGCAGTTCTTC. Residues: CASSFEYIPPHEQFF.